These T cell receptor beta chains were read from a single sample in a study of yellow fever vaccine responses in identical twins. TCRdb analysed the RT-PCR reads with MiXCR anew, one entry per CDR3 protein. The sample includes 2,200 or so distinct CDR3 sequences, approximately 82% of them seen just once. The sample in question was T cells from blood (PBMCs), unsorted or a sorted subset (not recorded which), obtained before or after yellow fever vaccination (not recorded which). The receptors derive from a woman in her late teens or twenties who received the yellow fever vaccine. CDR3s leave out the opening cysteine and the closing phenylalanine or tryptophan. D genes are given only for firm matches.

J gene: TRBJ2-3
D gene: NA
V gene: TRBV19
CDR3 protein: ASSTAQGDTQY

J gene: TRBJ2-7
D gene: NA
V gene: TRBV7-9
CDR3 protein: ASSLAGYYEQY

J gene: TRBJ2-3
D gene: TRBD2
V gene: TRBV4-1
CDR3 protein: ASSQVAGADTQY

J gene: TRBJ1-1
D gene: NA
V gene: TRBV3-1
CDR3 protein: ASSHGGAGGTEAF

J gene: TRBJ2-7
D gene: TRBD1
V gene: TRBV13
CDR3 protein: ANTPGQLYEQY

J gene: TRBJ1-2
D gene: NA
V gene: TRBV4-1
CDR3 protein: ASSHLTRQKNNYGYT

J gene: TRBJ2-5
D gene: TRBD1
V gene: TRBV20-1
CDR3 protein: SATGGAQTQY

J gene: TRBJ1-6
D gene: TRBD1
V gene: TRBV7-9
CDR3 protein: ASSLTTGVDSPLH

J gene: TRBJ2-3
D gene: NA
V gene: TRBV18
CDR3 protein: ASSSELDMAQY

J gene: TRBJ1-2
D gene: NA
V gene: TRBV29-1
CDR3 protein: SVEEVVDGYT

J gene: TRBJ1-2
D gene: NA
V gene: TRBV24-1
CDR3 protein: ATSGGRGYGYT

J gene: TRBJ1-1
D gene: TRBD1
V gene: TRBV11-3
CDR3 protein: ASTTRGGLGTEAF

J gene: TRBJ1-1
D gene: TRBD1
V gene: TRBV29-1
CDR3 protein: SVESMTGEAF

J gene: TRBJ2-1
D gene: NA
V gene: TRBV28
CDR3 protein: ASSLIGCNEQF

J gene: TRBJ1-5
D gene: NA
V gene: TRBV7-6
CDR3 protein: ASSLSPGSNAQPQH

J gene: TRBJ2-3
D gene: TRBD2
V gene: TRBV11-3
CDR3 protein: ASSSGLAGGDTQY

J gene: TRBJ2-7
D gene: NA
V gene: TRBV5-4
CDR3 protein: ASSLDPDRHSLYEQY

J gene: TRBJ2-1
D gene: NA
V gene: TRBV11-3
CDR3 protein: ASSLGARPSYNEQF

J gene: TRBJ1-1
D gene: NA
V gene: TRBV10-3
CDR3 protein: AISENRQNTEAF

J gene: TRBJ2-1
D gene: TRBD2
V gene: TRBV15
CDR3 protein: ATSRSGSGFNEQF

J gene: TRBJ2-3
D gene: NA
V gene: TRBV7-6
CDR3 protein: ASRGGGGTQY

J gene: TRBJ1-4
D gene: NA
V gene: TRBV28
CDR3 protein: ASNQGATNEKLF

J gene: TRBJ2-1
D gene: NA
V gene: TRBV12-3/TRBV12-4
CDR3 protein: ASSSGTHSYNEQF

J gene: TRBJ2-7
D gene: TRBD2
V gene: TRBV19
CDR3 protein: ASSTGGTGYEQY

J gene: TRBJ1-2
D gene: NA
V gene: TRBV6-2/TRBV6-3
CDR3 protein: ASSYEGANYGYT

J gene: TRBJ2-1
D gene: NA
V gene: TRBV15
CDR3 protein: ATSRQGIRAYNEQF

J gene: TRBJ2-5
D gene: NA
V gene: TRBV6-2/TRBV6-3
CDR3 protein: ASRLPGPLRETQY

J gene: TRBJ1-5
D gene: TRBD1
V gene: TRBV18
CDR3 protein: ASSPLDRGFDQPQH

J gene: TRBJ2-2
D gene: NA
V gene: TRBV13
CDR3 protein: ASSFSEGRTGELF

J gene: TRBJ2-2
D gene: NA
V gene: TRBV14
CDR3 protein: ASSPSIRLTGELF

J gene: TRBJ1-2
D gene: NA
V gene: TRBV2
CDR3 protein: ASSEKGYSNYGYT

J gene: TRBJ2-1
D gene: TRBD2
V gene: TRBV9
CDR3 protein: ASSLGLAGIHEQF

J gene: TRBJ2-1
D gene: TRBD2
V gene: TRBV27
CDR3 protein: ASGTSAISSYNEQF

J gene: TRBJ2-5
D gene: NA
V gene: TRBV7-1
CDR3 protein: ASSSQGFQETQY

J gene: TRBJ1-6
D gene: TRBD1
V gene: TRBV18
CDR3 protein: ASSQIGTVGDSPLH

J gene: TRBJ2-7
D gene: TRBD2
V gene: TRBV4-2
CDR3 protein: ASSQGLVEYEQY

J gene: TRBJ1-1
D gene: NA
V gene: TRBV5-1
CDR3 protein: ASSWSGGQVTEAF

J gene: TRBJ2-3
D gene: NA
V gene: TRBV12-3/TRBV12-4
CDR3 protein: ASTFGQVSTDTQY

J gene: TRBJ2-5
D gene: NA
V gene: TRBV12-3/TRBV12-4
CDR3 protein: ASSPPGAGETQY

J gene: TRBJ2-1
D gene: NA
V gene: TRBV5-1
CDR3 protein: ASSPRAGLHNEQF

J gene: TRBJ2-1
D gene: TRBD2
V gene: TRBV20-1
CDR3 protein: SARDAASGSSEQF

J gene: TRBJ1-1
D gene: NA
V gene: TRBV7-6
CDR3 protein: ASSQDLNTEAF

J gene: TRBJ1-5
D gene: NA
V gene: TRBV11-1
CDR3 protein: ASSLVRGSDSNQPQH

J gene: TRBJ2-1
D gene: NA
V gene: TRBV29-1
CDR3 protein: SVRSSAHPSLRNEQF

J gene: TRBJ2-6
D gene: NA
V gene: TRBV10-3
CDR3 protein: AISDHSLSGANVLT

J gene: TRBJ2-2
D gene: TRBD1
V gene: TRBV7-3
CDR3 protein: ASSLSSGTGASRELF

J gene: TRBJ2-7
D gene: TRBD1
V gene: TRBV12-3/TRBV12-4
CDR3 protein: ASRTRDRVLSEQY

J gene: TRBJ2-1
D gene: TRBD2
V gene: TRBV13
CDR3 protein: ASSPLSSGRAYEQF

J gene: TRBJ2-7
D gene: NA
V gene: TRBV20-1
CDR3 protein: SAHVTGRYEQY

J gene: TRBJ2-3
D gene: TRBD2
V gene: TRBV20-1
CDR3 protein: SPTAGAGDTQY

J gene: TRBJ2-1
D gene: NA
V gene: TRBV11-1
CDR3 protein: ASSSTLRTGNEQF

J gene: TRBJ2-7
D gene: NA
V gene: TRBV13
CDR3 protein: ASNQAGISYEQY

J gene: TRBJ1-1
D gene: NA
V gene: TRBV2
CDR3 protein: ASSGEMNTEAF

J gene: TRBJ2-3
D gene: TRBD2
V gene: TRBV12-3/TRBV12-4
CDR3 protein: ASSSASGRVPGDTQY

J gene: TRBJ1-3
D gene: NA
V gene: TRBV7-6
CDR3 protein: ASSAPVKEVSGNTIY

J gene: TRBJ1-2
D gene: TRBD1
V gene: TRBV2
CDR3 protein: ASPPGQVNYGYT

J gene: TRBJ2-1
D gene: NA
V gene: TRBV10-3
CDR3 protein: AISESVGPNEQF

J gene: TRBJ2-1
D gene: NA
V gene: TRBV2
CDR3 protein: ASSASHEQF

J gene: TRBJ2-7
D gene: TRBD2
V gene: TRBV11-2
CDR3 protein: ASSHRSLAGRYEQY

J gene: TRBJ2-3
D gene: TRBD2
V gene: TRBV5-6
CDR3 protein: ASSLSTSGSDWADTQY